This T cell receptor beta chain was profiled in a study of vaccination and CD4 T cells after COVID-19. Study at large: SARS-CoV-2, HCoV-NL63, HCoV-OC43 and HCoV-229E supplied the overlapping spike peptides used to stimulate cells. General study findings and limits: A nonsignificant rise from roughly 22 to 38 was seen in the median number of SARS-CoV-2-reactive clonotypes.

The CDR3 extends over 14 amino acids. Germline CDR1 is MDHEN and CDR2 is SYDVKM. V shed 2 bases and J shed 6 bases, with 11 bases lying between them. Regarding this clonotype: Its antigen is undetermined.

Oncomine TCR Beta short-read sequencing was applied to DNA from cultured CD4+ T cells. Investigators isolated genomic DNA from cultured CD4+ T cells. TCRdb analysed the PCR reads with MiXCR anew, one entry per CDR3 protein. This sample has about 20,000 distinct CDR3 sequences; approximately 50% occur once, and the top ten carry approximately 13%. Treatment indicated: roughly ten-day PBMC culture with coronavirus spike peptide pools or control peptides (ViraFEST assay). Fresh medium (containing IL-2) replaced half the medium on days 3 and 7. The sample was CD4+ T cells from blood, cultured in vitro. The sequence was collected from a human donor who had recovered from COVID-19. This chain links TRBV28 with TRBJ1-5; D may be TRBD1 (5 bases). The CDR3 here is CASSLLGGGQPQHF. The DNA of the CDR3 is TGTGCCAGCAGTTTACTTGGGGGGGGTCAGCCCCAGCATTTT.